What follows are 5 T cell receptor beta chains derived from one specimen sequenced in a study of Ad26.COV2.S vaccination and SARS-CoV-2 variants. Method: immunoSEQ multiplex PCR; TCRdb's copy keeps in-frame clones and lacks some. The sample holds over 350,000 clones; around nine tenths are singletons and the top ten take around 3.4%. As for treatment: around 19 received Ad26.COV2.S at low or high dose, single or two shots; 5 received placebo; per-sample allocation not given. Samples were taken on day 63 after the first vaccine or placebo injection. The material sequenced was peripheral blood, taken in a trial of Ad26.COV2.S vaccine versus placebo. These receptors were taken from a person aged 18 to 65 who received the Ad26.COV2.S COVID-19 vaccine or a placebo.

J is TRBJ2-2 and V is TRBV2; 8 positions agree with TRBD2. The length of the CDR3 is 16 residues. The V segment lost 6 bases and the J segment 4 bases; nucleotides outside the gene matches: 10. The germline V gene has CDR1 SNHLY and CDR2 FYNNEI. The DNA for the CDR3 is TGTGCCAGCAGCCCTATGCGGGGGGTGAGCACCGGGGAGCTGTTTTTT. The encoded protein is CASSPMRGVSTGELFF.

CDR3 sequence reads: CASSLRTAGYNEKLFF. As DNA, the CDR3 is TGTGCCAGCAGTTTGCGGACAGCCGGGTATAATGAAAAACTGTTTTTT. This chain uses TRBV27 with TRBJ1-4; a possible D gene is TRBD1 (6 bases). CDR3 length: 16 residues. Trimming shortened V by 3 bases and J by 4 bases, and 15 bases separated the two germline ends. Germline-derived CDR1 and CDR2 are MNHEY and SMNVEV (reference sequence).

V usage is TRBV6-5 and J usage is TRBJ2-7; D may correspond to TRBD1 or TRBD2 (5 bases each). Germline values: CDR1 MNHEY, CDR2 SVGAGI. The V end lost 8 bases, the J end lost 0 bases, and 14 bases lay between the germline ends. There are 14 residues in the CDR3. Here the CDR3 reads CASGGRFPSYEQYF. CDR3 DNA: TGTGCCAGCGGGGGAAGGTTCCCCTCCTACGAGCAGTACTTC.

The V and J genes are TRBV5-1 and TRBJ2-1; D might be TRBD1 or TRBD2, each matching 5 bases. CDR3 size: 15 residues. Germline loops: CDR1 SGHRS, CDR2 YFSETQ. V gave up 3 bases and J gave up 6 bases, with 16 bases separating them. CDR3 in amino acids: CASSSVLGEGNEQFF. The CDR3 DNA is TGCGCCAGCAGCTCGGTACTAGGGGAAGGCAATGAGCAGTTCTTC.

This chain joins TRBV2 and TRBJ1-4; D might be TRBD1 (6 bases). Looked up from germline, CDR1 is SNHLY and CDR2 is FYNNEI. V lost 6 bases and J 7 bases, leaving 15 bases between the germline ends. This CDR3 contains 14 residues. The CDR3 loop reads CASSQGQLSEKLFF. Here the CDR3 DNA reads TGTGCCAGCAGCCAAGGACAGCTTTCTGAAAAACTGTTTTTT.